Listed here are 17 T cell receptor beta chains from one sample, sequenced in a study of T cell responses to AZD1222 COVID-19 vaccine. Assay: immunoSEQ multiplex PCR; the TCRdb copy retains only in-frame clones and omits some. The sample lists 130,000 or so clones, 70% to 90% occurring once. Sequencing was performed on peripheral blood, taken on day 0 of AZD1222 vaccination. These receptors came from an adult in good health.

The chain uses TRBV4-2 and TRBJ2-7; 12 nucleotides align to TRBD2. V trimming: 1 base; J trimming: 3 bases; junction bases outside the gene matches: 10. The germline gives CDR1 LGHNA, CDR2 YNFKEQ. The CDR3 is 18 residues long. CDR3 sequence reads: CASSQGEASGRAIYEQYF. The CDR3 coding sequence is TGTGCCAGCAGCCAAGGGGAGGCTAGCGGGAGGGCCATCTACGAGCAGTACTTC.

The CDR3 loop reads CASSLEMNTEAFF. Here the CDR3 DNA reads TGTGCCAGCAGCTTAGAGATGAACACTGAAGCTTTCTTT. The gene calls are TRBV7-3 and TRBJ1-1; D uncertain. CDR3 length: 13 amino acids. Germline V CDR1 and CDR2: SGHTA, FQGTGA. With 2 bases removed from V and 0 bases from J, the gap between germline ends came to 4 bases.

The chain links TRBV27 to TRBJ2-7; D unclear. This CDR3 has 14 residues. Germline V gives CDR1 MNHEY, CDR2 SMNVEV (reference sequence). Trimming shortened V by 3 bases and J by 8 bases, and 17 bases separated the two germline ends. Here the CDR3 DNA reads TGTGCCAGCAGTTTGGCGGATCGACCTACGAAGCAGTACTTC. It translates to CASSLADRPTKQYF.

The chain's CDR3 is CASSGKGNTIYF. The CDR3, as DNA: TGTGCCAGCAGCGGGAAAGGAAACACCATATATTTT. The chain links TRBV6-5 to TRBJ1-3; unclear D gene. The V gene's germline CDR1 is MNHEY and CDR2 SVGAGI. The V gene lost 6 bases and the J gene lost 4 bases, with 7 bases spanning the gap. CDR3 length: 12 amino acids.

The rearrangement joins TRBV7-2 to TRBJ1-4, with D tentatively TRBD1 (6 bases). V shed 3 bases and J shed 7 bases, with 12 bases lying between them. The CDR3 loop spans 14 amino acids. In germline, CDR1 is SGHTA, CDR2 FQGNSA. The CDR3 DNA reads as TGTGCCAGCAGCTTGGGTCTAGGGGGTGAAAAACTGTTTTTT. It codes for CASSLGLGGEKLFF.

This clone was seen a handful of times. V is TRBV12-3 or TRBV12-4 and J is TRBJ2-1; 11 nucleotides agree with TRBD1. CDR3 length equals 13 residues. V lost 4 bases and J lost 13; bases outside the gene matches: 6. In DNA, the CDR3 is TGTGCCAGCAGTTATGGGACAGGGGGGCAACAGTTCTTC. Protein: CASSYGTGGQQFF.

CDR3 coding DNA: TGTGCCAGCACGGGCCGGGTAACTAATGAAAAACTGTTTTTT. Residues: CASTGRVTNEKLFF. V and J are TRBV6-5 and TRBJ1-4; no clear D gene. The CDR3 runs 14 residues. V dropped 7 bases and J dropped 1 base, with 10 bases sitting between them. The germline V gene encodes CDR1 MNHEY and CDR2 SVGAGI.

V and J are TRBV3-1 (or the pseudogene TRBV3-2) and TRBJ2-7; D may be TRBD2 (5 bases). The CDR3 is 13 residues long. Trimming took 3 bases from V and 0 from J, leaving 6 bases between them. Germline lookup yields CDR1 LGHDT and CDR2 YNNKEL (reference sequence). The CDR3 region is CASSHAGSYEQYF. The CDR3 coding sequence is TGTGCCAGCAGCCACGCGGGCTCCTACGAGCAGTACTTC.

This chain joins TRBV30 and TRBJ1-1; 8 bases are shared with TRBD1. The CDR3 contains 11 residues. The ends lost 3 bases at V and 7 bases at J; junction bases unmatched: 1. Per germline, CDR1 GTSNPN and CDR2 SVGIG (reference sequence). The CDR3 protein is CAWRTGDEAFF. CDR3 coding DNA: TGTGCCTGGAGGACAGGGGATGAAGCTTTCTTT.

The chain couples TRBV7-9 to TRBJ1-2, with D possibly being TRBD1 (5 bases). The CDR3 sequence is 13 residues long. V lost 1 base, J lost 7 bases, and 10 bases lay in between. The germline gives CDR1 SEHNR, CDR2 FQNEAQ (reference sequence). CDR3 nucleotides: TGTGCCAGCAGCTTAGGAGGGGCGGTTGGCTACACCTTC. Encoded protein: CASSLGGAVGYTF.

The CDR3 spells CASSSDQRTGELYGYTF. DNA for the CDR3: TGTGCCAGCAGCTCCGACCAACGGACAGGAGAACTCTATGGCTACACCTTC. The chain employs TRBV9 and TRBJ1-2; 7 bases match TRBD1. From germline, CDR1 is SGDLS and CDR2 YYNGEE. There are 17 residues in the CDR3. V dropped 4 bases and J dropped 4; count of bases not matched to a gene: 16.

In its sample, this clone was seen a few times. The genes are TRBV6-5 and TRBJ1-5, with D unclear. The CDR3 has 14 residues. Germline CDR1 MNHEY, CDR2 SVGAGI. The V end was cut by 5 bases, the J end by 5 bases, with 13 bases between. DNA for the CDR3: TGTGCCAGCAGTCCCAAGATGGGTGATCAGCCCCAGCATTTT. Its translation is CASSPKMGDQPQHF.

The chain links TRBV5-1 to TRBJ2-3, with a weak D call TRBD2 (5 bases). The V end lost 2 bases, the J end lost 0 bases, and 13 bases lay between the germline ends. The CDR3 sequence is 16 residues long. Germline CDR1 and CDR2: SGHRS and YFSETQ. CDR3 bases: TGCGCCAGCAGCTTAGGACTCGACCTTAGCACAGATACGCAGTATTTT. Protein: CASSLGLDLSTDTQYF.

The chain joins TRBV4-3 to TRBJ2-1; no definite D call. V was shortened by 2 bases and J by 0 bases, with 5 bases between the two germline ends. This CDR3 has 14 residues. Per germline, CDR1 LGHNA and CDR2 YSLEER. CDR3 amino acids: CASSQRSSYNEQFF. DNA for the CDR3: TGCGCCAGCAGCCAAAGAAGCTCCTACAATGAGCAGTTCTTC.

The gene calls are TRBV5-8 and TRBJ2-6; D possibly corresponds to TRBD1 (6 bases). CDR1 is SGHTS, CDR2 YDEGEE, per germline. The length of the CDR3 is 15 residues. V dropped 3 bases and J dropped 2 bases, with 9 bases sitting between them. This chain's CDR3 is CASSSGQPGANVLTF. For the CDR3, the DNA is TGTGCCAGCAGCTCCGGACAGCCTGGGGCCAACGTCCTGACTTTC.

The J gene is TRBJ2-1, the V gene TRBV19; 7 bases line up with TRBD1. The trim removed 6 bases at V and 0 bases at J, leaving 5 bases unmatched. CDR3 length: 15 residues. CDR1 LNHDA and CDR2 SQIVND come from the germline V gene (reference sequence). The CDR3 DNA reads as TGTGCCAGTAGGGCGACAGGGAGCTCCTACAATGAGCAGTTCTTC. Translating gives CASRATGSSYNEQFF.

This chain's CDR3 is CASRTESFPSSGANVLTF. The CDR3 nucleotides are TGTGCCAGCAGGACGGAAAGCTTCCCGAGCTCTGGGGCCAACGTCCTGACTTTC. The chain couples TRBV7-9 to TRBJ2-6; no reliable D call. CDR3 size: 18 residues. The V and J ends lost 6 bases and 0 bases respectively, with 18 bases between them. CDR1 is SEHNR and CDR2 is FQNEAQ in the germline V gene (reference sequence).